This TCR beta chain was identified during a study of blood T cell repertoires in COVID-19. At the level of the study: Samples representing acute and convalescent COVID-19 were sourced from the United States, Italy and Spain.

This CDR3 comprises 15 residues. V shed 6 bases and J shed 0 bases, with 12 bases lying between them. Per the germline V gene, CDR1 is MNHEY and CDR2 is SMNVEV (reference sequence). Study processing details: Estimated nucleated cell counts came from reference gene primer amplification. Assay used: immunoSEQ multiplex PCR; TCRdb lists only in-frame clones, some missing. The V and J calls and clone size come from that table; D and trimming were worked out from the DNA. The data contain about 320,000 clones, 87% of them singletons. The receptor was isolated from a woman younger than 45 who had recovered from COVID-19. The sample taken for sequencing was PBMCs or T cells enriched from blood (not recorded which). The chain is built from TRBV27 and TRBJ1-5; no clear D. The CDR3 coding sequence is TGTGCCAGCAGAGAGGGATCTACTAGCAATCAGCCCCAGCATTTT. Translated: CASREGSTSNQPQHF.